Listed below are T cell receptor beta chains from one sample, sequenced in a study of graft-versus-host responses after intestinal transplantation. TCRdb keeps only in-frame clones here, not all; method: immunoSEQ multiplex PCR. The repertoire includes 45,000 to 55,000 clones, 90% to 95% of them detected once, and around 6.1% sits in the top ten. The source was PBMCs, collected roughly 760 days after a first intestinal transplant, on the day of a second. The receptors were gathered from a human patient who received an intestinal transplant, so some T cells may come from the graft donor. The CDR3 runs from the conserved cysteine through the conserved F or W. The D gene is left open where the match is weak. Expanded clones are given a class, and other clones once, few, many or no size at all.

v_gene: TRBV30; j_gene: TRBJ1-1; len: 11; abundance: -; d_gene: -; CDR3nt: TGTGCCTGGGATAGGGGCACTGAAGCTTTCTTT; CDR3aa: CAWDRGTEAFF
v_gene: TRBV19; j_gene: TRBJ2-7; len: 14; abundance: -; d_gene: -; CDR3nt: TGTGCCAGTAGTTTTCGTGCAGGGGCCTACGAGCAGTACTTC; CDR3aa: CASSFRAGAYEQYF
v_gene: TRBV5-4; j_gene: TRBJ2-7; len: 12; abundance: -; d_gene: -; CDR3nt: TGTGCCAGCAGCCAAGGCGGTGACGAGCAGTACTTC; CDR3aa: CASSQGGDEQYF
v_gene: TRBV11-3; j_gene: TRBJ2-1; len: 15; abundance: -; d_gene: -; CDR3nt: TGTGCCAGCAGCTTAGGGACTATCCGGGGGAATGAGCAGTTCTTC; CDR3aa: CASSLGTIRGNEQFF
v_gene: TRBV4-2; j_gene: TRBJ2-3; len: 14; abundance: -; d_gene: TRBD1; CDR3nt: TGTGCCAGCAGTGAAGGGGGACAGGGTGATACGCAGTATTTT; CDR3aa: CASSEGGQGDTQYF
v_gene: TRBV7-2; j_gene: TRBJ2-7; len: 15; abundance: -; d_gene: -; CDR3nt: TGTGCCAGCAGCGAGCTTGGTCCGCCTGGCCACGAGCAGTACTTC; CDR3aa: CASSELGPPGHEQYF
v_gene: TRBV28; j_gene: TRBJ2-7; len: 16; abundance: -; d_gene: TRBD2; CDR3nt: TGTGCCAGCACCCACGGACTAGCGGGAGTAAGCTACGAGCAGTACTTC; CDR3aa: CASTHGLAGVSYEQYF
v_gene: TRBV7-2; j_gene: TRBJ2-7; len: 13; abundance: -; d_gene: -; CDR3nt: TGTGCCAGCAGCTTATCGGAGGCCTACGAGCAGTACTTC; CDR3aa: CASSLSEAYEQYF
v_gene: TRBV30; j_gene: TRBJ1-3; len: 12; abundance: once; d_gene: -; CDR3nt: TGTGCCTGGACAATATCTGGAAACACCATATATTTT; CDR3aa: CAWTISGNTIYF
v_gene: TRBV6-5; j_gene: TRBJ2-1; len: 11; abundance: -; d_gene: -; CDR3nt: TGTGCCAGCAGTAAAATGAGGGAGCAGTTCTTC; CDR3aa: CASSKMREQFF
v_gene: TRBV28; j_gene: TRBJ2-4; len: 19; abundance: -; d_gene: -; CDR3nt: TGTGCCAGCAGTTCCCACAGGTTCCTTGCGGGCTTAGCCAAAAACATTCAGTACTTC; CDR3aa: CASSSHRFLAGLAKNIQYF
v_gene: TRBV6-5; j_gene: TRBJ2-7; len: 11; abundance: -; d_gene: -; CDR3nt: TGTGCCAGCAGTTTCACTAGCGAGCAGTACTTC; CDR3aa: CASSFTSEQYF
v_gene: TRBV18; j_gene: TRBJ1-3; len: 13; abundance: -; d_gene: -; CDR3nt: TGTGCCAGCTCAGACAGGTCGCGAAACACCATATATTTT; CDR3aa: CASSDRSRNTIYF
v_gene: TRBV19; j_gene: TRBJ1-1; len: 14; abundance: -; d_gene: TRBD1; CDR3nt: TGTGCCAGTAGCCGGACAGGAGGGAACACTGAAGCTTTCTTT; CDR3aa: CASSRTGGNTEAFF
v_gene: TRBV6-5; j_gene: TRBJ1-4; len: 13; abundance: -; d_gene: TRBD1; CDR3nt: TGTGCCAGCAGCGACAGGGAATATGAAAAACTGTTTTTT; CDR3aa: CASSDREYEKLFF
v_gene: TRBV7-2; j_gene: TRBJ1-2; len: 13; abundance: -; d_gene: TRBD1; CDR3nt: TGTGCCAGCGGCTCCGGACAGGGTTGGAGCTACACCTTC; CDR3aa: CASGSGQGWSYTF
v_gene: TRBV5-1; j_gene: TRBJ2-3; len: 17; abundance: -; d_gene: -; CDR3nt: TGCGCCAGCAGCCCCGGGCGGGGACAACATTCCCCAGATACGCAGTATTTT; CDR3aa: CASSPGRGQHSPDTQYF
v_gene: TRBV2; j_gene: TRBJ1-5; len: 16; abundance: -; d_gene: -; CDR3nt: TGTGCCAGCAGCGCAAGTTGGGACATTCGCCATCAGCCCCAGCATTTT; CDR3aa: CASSASWDIRHQPQHF
v_gene: TRBV7-9; j_gene: TRBJ2-5; len: 14; abundance: -; d_gene: TRBD2; CDR3nt: TGTGCCAGCAGCGTAGGGACTAGCAAAGAGACCCAGTACTTC; CDR3aa: CASSVGTSKETQYF
v_gene: TRBV7-6; j_gene: TRBJ2-1; len: 13; abundance: -; d_gene: TRBD1; CDR3nt: TGTGCCAGCAGTCCTGACAGGGGCGATGAGCAGTTCTTC; CDR3aa: CASSPDRGDEQFF
v_gene: TRBV19; j_gene: TRBJ2-3; len: 16; abundance: -; d_gene: -; CDR3nt: TGTGCCAGTAGTACCCATTCAGGGCTCATCACAGATACGCAGTATTTT; CDR3aa: CASSTHSGLITDTQYF
v_gene: TRBV12-1; j_gene: TRBJ2-5; len: 14; abundance: -; d_gene: -; CDR3nt: TGTGCCAGCATACCGCACAGGCCCTCAGGGACCCAGTACTTC; CDR3aa: CASIPHRPSGTQYF
v_gene: TRBV28; j_gene: TRBJ2-1; len: 19; abundance: -; d_gene: TRBD2; CDR3nt: TGTGCCAGCAGTTCCATCGGGACTAGCGGGAGGGCAACCTACAATGAGCAGTTCTTC; CDR3aa: CASSSIGTSGRATYNEQFF
v_gene: TRBV6-5; j_gene: TRBJ2-2; len: 12; abundance: -; d_gene: -; CDR3nt: TGTGCCAGCAGTTACTCCACCGGGGAGCTGTTTTTT; CDR3aa: CASSYSTGELFF
v_gene: TRBV11-2; j_gene: TRBJ1-6; len: 12; abundance: -; d_gene: -; CDR3nt: TGTGCCAGCAGATACCCAGGAGCACCCCTCCACTTT; CDR3aa: CASRYPGAPLHF
v_gene: TRBV9; j_gene: TRBJ2-7; len: 13; abundance: -; d_gene: -; CDR3nt: TGTGCCAGCAGCGCCACCTCCTCCTACGAGCAGTACTTC; CDR3aa: CASSATSSYEQYF
v_gene: TRBV18; j_gene: TRBJ2-7; len: 16; abundance: -; d_gene: TRBD1; CDR3nt: TGTGCCAGCTCACCAGGGACAGGGGTTTTAACCTACGAGCAGTACTTC; CDR3aa: CASSPGTGVLTYEQYF
v_gene: TRBV19; j_gene: TRBJ2-5; len: 13; abundance: -; d_gene: TRBD2; CDR3nt: TGTGCCAGTAGTATGGTGGGGGGGGAGACCCAGTACTTC; CDR3aa: CASSMVGGETQYF
v_gene: TRBV6-1; j_gene: TRBJ1-6; len: 15; abundance: -; d_gene: TRBD1; CDR3nt: TGTGCCAGCAGTGAATATTCGGGACAGCATTCACCCCTCCACTTT; CDR3aa: CASSEYSGQHSPLHF
v_gene: TRBV20-1; j_gene: TRBJ1-1; len: 11; abundance: -; d_gene: -; CDR3nt: TGCAGTGTGGCGGCGGACACTGAAGCTTTCTTT; CDR3aa: CSVAADTEAFF
v_gene: TRBV19; j_gene: TRBJ1-2; len: 15; abundance: -; d_gene: TRBD1; CDR3nt: TGTGCCAGTATGCTAACCGGGACAGGACATCTGGGCTACACCTTC; CDR3aa: CASMLTGTGHLGYTF
v_gene: TRBV21-1; j_gene: TRBJ2-7; len: 17; abundance: -; d_gene: -; CDR3nt: TGTGCCAGCATCCCAGGGGGGGGGACTAGCGAGAAATACGAGCAGTACTTC; CDR3aa: CASIPGGGTSEKYEQYF
v_gene: TRBV4-2; j_gene: TRBJ2-5; len: 19; abundance: -; d_gene: TRBD2; CDR3nt: TGTGCCAGCAGCCAAGCTCGGGCAGCGGGAGGGCCCTTGGGAGAGACCCAGTACTTC; CDR3aa: CASSQARAAGGPLGETQYF
v_gene: TRBV5-1; j_gene: TRBJ2-1; len: 14; abundance: -; d_gene: TRBD1; CDR3nt: TGCGCCAGCGGCCTCTTGTCAGGGGGCAATGAGCAGTTCTTC; CDR3aa: CASGLLSGGNEQFF
v_gene: TRBV9; j_gene: TRBJ2-2; len: 16; abundance: -; d_gene: -; CDR3nt: TGTGCCAGCAGCGCCAGTCCCCTTCGGAGGACCGGGGAGCTGTTTTTT; CDR3aa: CASSASPLRRTGELFF
v_gene: TRBV7-9; j_gene: TRBJ2-7; len: 12; abundance: -; d_gene: -; CDR3nt: TGTGCCGCCGGGACAGCGGGAGACGAGCAGTACTTC; CDR3aa: CAAGTAGDEQYF
v_gene: TRBV2; j_gene: TRBJ2-5; len: 15; abundance: -; d_gene: TRBD2; CDR3nt: TGTGCCAGCCGGGCGGCGGGAGCCTCTCAAGAGACCCAGTACTTC; CDR3aa: CASRAAGASQETQYF
v_gene: TRBV5-1; j_gene: TRBJ1-1; len: 13; abundance: -; d_gene: -; CDR3nt: TGCGCCAGTAAAACGGCCCCTGGGGGGGATGCTTTCTTT; CDR3aa: CASKTAPGGDAFF
v_gene: TRBV7-9; j_gene: TRBJ2-7; len: 12; abundance: -; d_gene: -; CDR3nt: TGTGCCAGCAGCTCCGGGATCTACGAGCAGCACTTC; CDR3aa: CASSSGIYEQHF
v_gene: TRBV27; j_gene: TRBJ2-1; len: 14; abundance: once; d_gene: -; CDR3nt: TGTGCCAGCAGTTTAACCAGTAGAGGAGGTGAGCAGTTCTTC; CDR3aa: CASSLTSRGGEQFF
v_gene: TRBV2; j_gene: TRBJ1-2; len: 15; abundance: -; d_gene: -; CDR3nt: TGTGCCAGCAGTGAATTCGGCTTGGGTAACTATGGCTACACCTTC; CDR3aa: CASSEFGLGNYGYTF
v_gene: TRBV4-1; j_gene: TRBJ1-1; len: 12; abundance: -; d_gene: -; CDR3nt: TGCGCCAGCAGCCAAGTGAACACTGAAGCTTTCTTT; CDR3aa: CASSQVNTEAFF
v_gene: TRBV19; j_gene: TRBJ1-2; len: 12; abundance: -; d_gene: -; CDR3nt: TGTGCCAGTAGTCCCAGGTTCTATGGCTACACCTTC; CDR3aa: CASSPRFYGYTF